This T cell receptor beta chain was captured in a study of vaccination and CD4 T cells after COVID-19. Overall study context: From HCoV-229E, HCoV-OC43, HCoV-NL63 and SARS-CoV-2, overlapping spike peptides were used to stimulate the cells.

Cultured CD4+ T cell DNA was sequenced using the Oncomine TCR Beta short-read assay. Using its own MiXCR run on the PCR reads, TCRdb lists one record per CDR3 protein. The sample shows tens of thousands of distinct CDR3 sequences, 40% to 45% of them seen only once. Treatment defined: approximately 9-day PBMC culture with coronavirus spike peptide pools or control peptides (ViraFEST assay). A note on this clonotype: Its antigen is not identified.

Germline CDR1 MNHEY, CDR2 SMNVEV (reference sequence). The CDR3 is made up of 16 amino acids. V trimming: 7 bases; J trimming: 2 bases; junction bases outside the gene matches: 7. The clonotype originates from a human donor who had recovered from COVID-19. The V gene is TRBV27, the J gene TRBJ2-5, with 13 bases fitting TRBD2. The sequencing here drew on CD4+ T cells from blood, cultured in vitro, taken after SARS-CoV-2 vaccination. As DNA, the CDR3 is TGTGCCAGCACACGACTAGCGGGAGGATCTCAAGAGACCCAGTACTTC. This encodes CASTRLAGGSQETQYF.